Sequencing of this T cell receptor beta chain was carried out in a study of T cell responses to AZD1222 COVID-19 vaccine. Study-level information: Second-dose intervals of approximately 4 or approximately 12 weeks were pooled. Findings and limits, study-wide: Regions left unmutated in variants are reportedly the target of nearly half of spike-specific TCRs. Repertoire sampling was restricted to post-peak T cell response timepoints. Donors skewed white British and female; clonal diversity was possibly underestimated.

Concerning this clone itself: What it binds is not known.

The CDR3 loop spans 13 amino acids. The V end was cut by 0 bases, the J end by 12 bases, with 12 bases between. Germline V CDR1 and CDR2: LGHDT, YNNKEL (reference sequence). The assay was immunoSEQ multiplex PCR, and TCRdb's table has in-frame clones only and misses some. The sample includes fewer than 150,000 clones, 90% seen only once; the top ten take 3.4%. The V call is TRBV3-1 (or the pseudogene TRBV3-2), the J call TRBJ2-1; the D gene is possibly TRBD2 (5 bases). This clonotype was sampled from an adult in good health. Sequencing used peripheral blood, obtained on day 0 of AZD1222 vaccination. CDR3 in DNA: TGTGCCAGCAGCCAAGATCAGACTACCCGGCAGTTCTTC. As protein: CASSQDQTTRQFF.